Following are 21 T cell receptor beta chains from one sample sequenced in a study of T-cell reconstitution after alpha-beta-depleted transplantation in children. Unique molecular identifiers were used to barcode this TCRbeta library. TCRdb analysed the PCR reads with MiXCR anew, one entry per CDR3 protein. Counted here are around 500,000 distinct CDR3 sequences, around 13% occurring once; the ten biggest clones make up around 6%. The input for sequencing was PBMCs from the stem cell graft donor, taken from the stem cell graft. These receptors were taken from a human donor who donated a stem cell graft to a child with combined immunodeficiency.

This clonotype occurred many times. V gene TRBV28 combines with J gene TRBJ2-6; no firm D call. Trimming removed 4 bases at V and 3 bases at J, with 7 bases between. In germline, CDR1 is MDHEN, CDR2 SYDVKM. The CDR3 has 14 residues. In nucleotides, the CDR3 is TGTGCCAGCAGTTCCGACTTTGGGGCCAACGTCCTGACTTTC. It yields the protein CASSSDFGANVLTF.

This clonotype was seen more than once but under ten times. The chain combines TRBV7-2 with TRBJ2-7; D gene uncertain. Germline V gene sequence: CDR1 SGHTA, CDR2 FQGNSA. This CDR3 region has 15 residues. V shed 5 bases and J shed 3 bases, with 17 bases lying between them. The CDR3 region is CASSPLDGSNYEQYF. The CDR3 DNA reads as TGTGCCAGCAGCCCCCTCGATGGGTCCAACTACGAGCAGTACTTC.

This clonotype was recorded many times. The J gene is TRBJ2-3, the V gene TRBV27; D is uncertain. V was clipped by 3 bases and J by 2 bases, with 15 bases between them. Per germline, CDR1 MNHEY and CDR2 SMNVEV (reference sequence). The CDR3 loop spans 16 amino acids. The CDR3 sequence: CASSFLRRNPTDTQYF. The CDR3 region has the DNA TGTGCCAGCAGTTTTCTCCGACGAAACCCCACAGATACGCAGTATTTT.

This clonotype was seen repeatedly, ten times or more. J is TRBJ1-1 and V is TRBV5-1, with D hard to call. V dropped 0 bases and J dropped 11 bases, with 17 bases sitting between them. The CDR3 sequence is 14 residues long. Per germline, CDR1 SGHRS and CDR2 YFSETQ. The chain's CDR3 is CASSLAIESMTAFF. CDR3 in DNA: TGCGCCAGCAGCTTGGCTATCGAGTCAATGACGGCTTTCTTT. The whole variable domain, remainder taken from reference TRBV5-1 and TRBJ1-1, is KAGVTQTPRYLIKTRGQQVTLSCSPISGHRSVSWYQQTPGQGLQFLFEYFSETQRNKGNFPGRFSGRQFSNSRSEMNVSTLELGDSALYLCASSLAIESMTAFFGQGTRLTVV.

This clonotype came up a few times. The chain joins TRBV10-2 to TRBJ2-5, with D possibly matching TRBD2 (6 bases). The CDR3 is 13 residues long. Germline CDR1 and CDR2: WSHSY and SAAADI. V was pared by 0 bases and J by 4 bases, with 6 bases between. In nucleotides, the CDR3 is TGCGCCAGCAGTGAGTCGGGAGGAGAGACCCAGTACTTC. This gives the protein CASSESGGETQYF.

This clonotype was recorded many times. The chain employs TRBV5-6 and TRBJ2-3; possibly TRBD2 for D (5 bases). V was pared by 3 bases and J by 4 bases, with 12 bases between. CDR1 is SGHDT, CDR2 YYEEEE, per germline. The CDR3 contains 14 residues. The CDR3 region is CASSSLSRADTQYF. The CDR3 region has the DNA TGTGCCAGCAGCTCCCTATCGAGGGCAGATACGCAGTATTTT.

The table lists this clonotype with many counts. The CDR3 here is CASSSTGLAGFDEQFF. CDR3 coding DNA: TGTGCCAGCAGTTCTACGGGACTAGCGGGATTCGATGAGCAGTTCTTC. This chain connects TRBV12-3 or TRBV12-4 to TRBJ2-1; 13 bases agree with TRBD2. The CDR3 covers 16 residues. J was trimmed by 8 bases and V by 4 bases; bases with no gene match: 8.

As concerns this clonotype: Here the CDR3 omits its conserved ending phenylalanine or tryptophan, so a read error is the likely source. This sequence joins TRBV4-3 and TRBJ2-1; D gene uncertain. This CDR3 region has 14 residues. Germline V gene lookup returns CDR1 LGHNA and CDR2 YSLEER. Trimming left V 1 base short and J 6 bases short, with 10 bases between. The CDR3 region is CASSQVVRSNEQFL. The CDR3 bases are TGCGCCAGCAGCCAAGTTGTCAGGTCCAATGAGCAGTTCCTC.

This clonotype was seen a handful of times. The chain employs TRBV20-1 and TRBJ2-1; no clear D gene. Germline lookup yields CDR1 DFQATT and CDR2 SNEGSKA (reference sequence). The CDR3 runs to 13 residues. The germline V and J ends were trimmed by 1 base and 3 bases, with 7 bases remaining between them. CDR3 sequence reads: CSARVHYYNEQFF. The CDR3 DNA is TGCAGTGCTAGAGTCCATTACTACAATGAGCAGTTCTTC.

This clonotype turned up a few times. The V call is TRBV7-2, the J call TRBJ2-7; D call uncertain. V was trimmed by 1 base and J by 0 bases, leaving 7 bases between them. Germline CDR1 SGHTA, CDR2 FQGNSA. CDR3 length equals 14 residues. DNA for the CDR3: TGTGCCAGCAGCTTAGTAAGTCACTCCTACGAGCAGTACTTC. This translates into CASSLVSHSYEQYF.

The J gene is TRBJ2-7, the V gene TRBV6-6; TRBD2 might be the D (6 bases). CDR3 length: 12 residues. Germline values: CDR1 MNHNY, CDR2 SVGAGI (reference sequence). V was cut by 6 bases and J by 5 bases, with 11 bases left in between. The CDR3 coding sequence is TGTGCCAGCAGGGGGGAGGCGGACGAGCAGTACTTC. It yields the protein CASRGEADEQYF.

This clonotype was observed a few times. The rearrangement joins TRBV18 to TRBJ1-1; a weak D match, TRBD1 (6 bases). This CDR3 is 14 amino acids long. V lost 4 bases, J lost 2 bases, and 11 bases lay in between. Per germline, CDR1 KGHSH and CDR2 LQKENI. CDR3: CASSLGQYNTEAFF. DNA for the CDR3: TGTGCCAGCTCACTCGGACAGTATAACACTGAAGCTTTCTTT.

This clonotype was seen a handful of times. This chain connects TRBV27 to TRBJ2-4; D might be TRBD1 or TRBD2, each matching 6 bases. Germline loops: CDR1 MNHEY, CDR2 SMNVEV (reference sequence). Trimming shortened V by 4 bases and J by 3 bases, and 13 bases separated the two germline ends. This CDR3 contains 15 residues. The CDR3 reads CASSWLGGGKNIQYF. The CDR3 DNA sequence: TGTGCCAGCAGTTGGCTTGGAGGGGGCAAAAACATTCAGTACTTC.

This clonotype was counted only a few times. The gene calls are TRBV12-3 or TRBV12-4 and TRBJ2-1; D is ambiguous. V gave up 4 bases and J gave up 7 bases, with 8 bases separating them. The CDR3 has 12 residues. In nucleotides, the CDR3 is TGTGCCAGCAGTTCTACGCGGAATGAGCAGTTCTTC. Protein product: CASSSTRNEQFF.

The chain employs TRBV7-8 and TRBJ2-1, with TRBD2 matching over 14 bases. V lost 4 bases and J lost 7; bases outside the gene matches: 6. The CDR3 covers 16 residues. CDR1 is SGHVS and CDR2 is FQNEAQ in the germline V gene. The CDR3 protein is CASSSRTSGGRNEQFF. DNA for the CDR3: TGTGCCAGCAGCTCTCGGACTAGCGGGGGGAGGAATGAGCAGTTCTTC.

Only a few counts were recorded for this clonotype. This may arise from a read error, as a much more abundant clone is one base away. V gene TRBV12-3 or TRBV12-4 combines with J gene TRBJ2-7, with D possibly matching TRBD2 (7 bases). This CDR3 has 14 residues. The V end lost 3 bases, the J end lost 2 bases, and 11 bases lay between the germline ends. The CDR3 sequence: CASSFVGGPYEQYF. CDR3 DNA: TGTGCCAGCAGTTTCGTGGGGGGGCCCTACGAGCAGTACTTC.

The gene calls are TRBV7-2 and TRBJ2-7; 10 bases fit TRBD2. CDR1 and CDR2 from the germline V gene are SGHTA and FQGNSA. V lost 5 bases and J lost 1; bases outside the gene matches: 8. The CDR3 length is 16 residues. In DNA, the CDR3 is TGTGCCAGCAGCGGATCTAGCGGGAGTCGGTCCTACGAGCAGTACTTC. Encoded protein: CASSGSSGSRSYEQYF.

This clonotype appeared many times. The chain uses TRBV24-1 and TRBJ2-1; perhaps D is TRBD1 or TRBD2 (5 bases each). This CDR3 has 15 amino acids. CDR1 and CDR2 from the germline V gene are KGHDR and SFDVKD. Trimming removed 12 bases at V and 4 bases at J, with 21 bases between. The CDR3 loop reads CAAGATTRPYNEQFF. CDR3 sequence (DNA): TGTGCCGCCGGGGCGACAACCAGACCTTACAATGAGCAGTTCTTC.

The table lists this clonotype with a few counts. This sequence joins TRBV28 and TRBJ2-5; D is undetermined. The germline V gene has CDR1 MDHEN and CDR2 SYDVKM. The CDR3 covers 12 residues. The germline V and J ends were trimmed by 6 bases and 2 bases, with 7 bases remaining between them. CDR3 in DNA: TGTGCCAGCAGATCGGTTCAAGAGACCCAGTACTTC. Protein product: CASRSVQETQYF.

This clonotype was seen more than once but under ten times. This chain uses TRBV12-3 or TRBV12-4 with TRBJ2-7; TRBD1 or TRBD2 may be the D gene (5 bases each). Trimming took off 6 bases at V and 3 bases at J, with 15 bases between the two ends. CDR3 length: 14 amino acids. In DNA, the CDR3 is TGTGCCAGCAGCAACCAGGGAGTCTTCTACGAGCAGTACTTC. Translating it yields CASSNQGVFYEQYF.

The chain combines TRBV6-1 with TRBJ2-7, with 11 bases lining up with TRBD1. Germline CDR1 MNHNS, CDR2 SASEGT. Trimming cost V 1 base and J 6 bases; bases outside gene matches: 5. This CDR3 is built from 15 residues. The CDR3 protein is CASSEGWGQGVEQYF. The CDR3 DNA sequence: TGTGCCAGCAGTGAAGGCTGGGGACAGGGGGTCGAGCAGTACTTC.